This paragraph covers one T cell receptor (beta chain) sequence. The data were obtained in a study of cytomegalovirus exposure and HLA in healthy donors. The CDR3 has 11 amino acids. Germline V gene lookup returns CDR1 DFQATT and CDR2 SNEGSKA (reference sequence). V trimming: 4 bases; J trimming: 7 bases; junction bases outside the gene matches: 3. 13 Jbeta primers and 60 Vbeta primers were used for the PCR. TCRdb's copy holds only in-frame clones and misses some; the assay was immunoSEQ multiplex PCR. The sample lists 200,000 to 250,000 clones, 75% to 85% occurring once. V usage is TRBV20-1 and J usage is TRBJ1-1; 7 nucleotides line up with TRBD1. This sequence originates from an older woman in good health and CMV-seropositive. What was sequenced was PBMCs. DNA for the CDR3: TGCAGTGCTAAGGACAGGAGTGAAGCTTTCTTT. Translation: CSAKDRSEAFF.